This T cell receptor (beta chain) was sequenced for a study of shared clonotypes between healthy human individuals. Across the study: Donors had three CD4 naive, three CD4 memory, two CD8 naive and one CD8 memory plate apiece.

This clone came up once. The CDR3 runs to 15 residues. The germline V gene encodes CDR1 LGHNA and CDR2 YSLEER. Trimming stripped 0 bases from V and 0 bases from J, with 8 bases between. Across several immunoSEQ plates, the genomic DNA of each subset was split evenly. Per the authors' pipeline: Junction-only immunoSEQ sequences carried no quality scores, so filtering differed. Only in-frame clones appear in the TCRdb table, and some are missing; sequencing was by immunoSEQ multiplex PCR. V, J and clone size derive from that table, while D and trimming were established from the DNA sequence. Of some 2.1 million clones in the sample, 90% to 95% were seen once. Healthy HIV-negative adults without recent acute infections or vaccinations served as donors.

The sequenced material came from naive CD4+ T cells sorted from blood. The subset: CD45RA+ positively selected. The TCR originated in a man aged 18-30 years in good health. The chain is built from TRBV4-3 and TRBJ1-1; D is unresolved. This chain's CDR3 is CASSQEMRLNTEAFF. In DNA form, the CDR3 reads TGCGCCAGCAGCCAAGAGATGCGCCTGAACACTGAAGCTTTCTTT.